This note documents a single T cell receptor beta chain sequence. Its antigen is still unknown. All TRB cDNA libraries came from 5' RACE performed with UMI labels. TCRdb re-called the 5' RACE reads; one entry per CDR3 protein, DNA not given. Its clone listing holds about 150,000 distinct CDR3 sequences. The record originates from a study of CXCR3-negative and CXCR3-positive naive CD8 T cells. General study findings and limits: Memory cells showed distinct TRBV-TRBJ patterns, while the two naive subsets matched. CXCR3-negative naive cells had less hydrophobic TRB CDR3s than did CXCR3-positive naive cells.

The CDR3 contains 15 residues. Germline values: CDR1 LNHDA, CDR2 SQIVND (reference sequence). The chain has TRBV19 and TRBJ2-1; TCRdb reports TRBD1, a call that lacks DNA to check it against. This clonotype was obtained from a human donor in good health. Some clones in this sample may be carry-over from other donors' samples. Sequencing input: naive CXCR3+ CD8+ T cells from blood. Stated subset: CD45RO-CCR7+CD27+CD95- naive CD8+ T cells expressing CXCR3 (TNR3+). The CDR3 sequence is CASSISGHLYNEQFF.